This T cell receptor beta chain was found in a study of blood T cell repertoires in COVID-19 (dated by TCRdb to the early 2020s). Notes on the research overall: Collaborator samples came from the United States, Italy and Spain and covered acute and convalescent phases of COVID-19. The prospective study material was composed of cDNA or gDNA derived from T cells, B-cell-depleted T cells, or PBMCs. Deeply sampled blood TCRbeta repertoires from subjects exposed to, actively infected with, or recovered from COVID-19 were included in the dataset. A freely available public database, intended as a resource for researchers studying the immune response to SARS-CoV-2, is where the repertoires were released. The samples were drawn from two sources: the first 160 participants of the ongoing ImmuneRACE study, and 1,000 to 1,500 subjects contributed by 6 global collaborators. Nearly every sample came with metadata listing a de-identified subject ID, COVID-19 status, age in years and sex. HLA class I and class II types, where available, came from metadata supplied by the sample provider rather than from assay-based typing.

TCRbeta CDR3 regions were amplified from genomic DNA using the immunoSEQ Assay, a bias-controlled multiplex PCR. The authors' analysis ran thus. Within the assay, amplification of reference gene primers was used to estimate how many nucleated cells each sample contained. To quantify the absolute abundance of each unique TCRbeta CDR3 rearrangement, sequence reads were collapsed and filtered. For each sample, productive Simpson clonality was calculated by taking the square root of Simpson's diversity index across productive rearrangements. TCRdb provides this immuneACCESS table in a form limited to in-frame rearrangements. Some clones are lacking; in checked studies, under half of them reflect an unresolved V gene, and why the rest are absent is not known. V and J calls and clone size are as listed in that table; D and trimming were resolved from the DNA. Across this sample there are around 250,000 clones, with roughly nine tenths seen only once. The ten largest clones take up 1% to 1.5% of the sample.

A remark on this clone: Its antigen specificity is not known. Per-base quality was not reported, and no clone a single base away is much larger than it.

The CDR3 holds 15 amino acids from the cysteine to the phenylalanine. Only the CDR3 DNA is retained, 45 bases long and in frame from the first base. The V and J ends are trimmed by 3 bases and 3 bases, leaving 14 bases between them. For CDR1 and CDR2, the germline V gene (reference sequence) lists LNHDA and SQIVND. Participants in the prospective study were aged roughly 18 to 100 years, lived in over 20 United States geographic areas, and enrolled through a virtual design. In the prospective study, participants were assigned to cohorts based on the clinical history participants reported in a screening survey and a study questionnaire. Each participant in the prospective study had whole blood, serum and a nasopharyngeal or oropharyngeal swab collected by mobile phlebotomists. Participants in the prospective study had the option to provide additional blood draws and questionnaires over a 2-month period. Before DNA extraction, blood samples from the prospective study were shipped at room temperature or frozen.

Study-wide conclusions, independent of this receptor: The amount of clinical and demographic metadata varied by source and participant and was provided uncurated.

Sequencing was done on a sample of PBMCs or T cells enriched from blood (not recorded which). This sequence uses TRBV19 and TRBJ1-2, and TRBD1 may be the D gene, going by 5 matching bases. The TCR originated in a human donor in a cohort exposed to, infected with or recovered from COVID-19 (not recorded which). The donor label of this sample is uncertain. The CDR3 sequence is CASSILLRGDYGYTF. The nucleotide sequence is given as TGTGCCAGTAGTATTCTCCTCCGGGGGGACTATGGCTACACCTTC.